Each of the 15 T cell receptor beta chains below was sequenced from the same sample in a study of blood T cell repertoires in COVID-19. Some clones are missing from TCRdb's copy, which holds only in-frame ones; the method was immunoSEQ multiplex PCR. There are around 140,000 clones in the sample; about 82% occur only once, and around 4.2% lies in the top ten. The sample comprised peripheral blood. The source of these receptors is a woman older than 75 with active or convalescent COVID-19.

This clone was recorded a few times. The V call is TRBV20-1, the J call TRBJ1-2, with a possible D match to TRBD1 (5 bases). V lost 6 bases to trimming and J lost 7 bases, with 12 bases between them. Germline V gene lookup returns CDR1 DFQATT and CDR2 SNEGSKA (reference sequence). The CDR3 spans 11 residues. CDR3 sequence: CSASAGVGYTF. In DNA, the CDR3 is TGCAGTGCGAGTGCGGGGGTTGGCTACACCTTC.

V and J are TRBV9 and TRBJ1-1, with a tentative D call TRBD1 (5 bases). Trimming took 4 bases from V and 4 from J, leaving 14 bases between them. CDR1 is SGDLS and CDR2 is YYNGEE in the germline V gene. The CDR3 is 14 amino acids. The CDR3 DNA is TGTGCCAGCAGCACGGGGGGGATTGCCACTGAAGCTTTCTTT. Protein product: CASSTGGIATEAFF.

This chain joins TRBV19 and TRBJ2-1, with D perhaps TRBD2 (5 bases). The ends were cut back, 7 bases at V and 9 bases at J, with 16 bases in the middle. This CDR3 region has 13 residues. Germline values: CDR1 LNHDA, CDR2 SQIVND (reference sequence). The CDR3: CASTTFEGGEQFF. DNA of the CDR3: TGTGCCAGTACCACCTTTGAGGGCGGTGAGCAGTTCTTC.

J is TRBJ2-2 and V is TRBV5-4; D gene uncertain. Trimming removed 3 bases from V and 0 bases from J, with 12 bases in between. Germline V lookup: CDR1 SGHNT, CDR2 YYREEE (reference sequence). The CDR3 has 16 residues. The CDR3 sequence is CASSSEANTNTGELFF. The CDR3 DNA reads as TGTGCCAGCAGCTCCGAGGCAAACACGAACACCGGGGAGCTGTTTTTT.

The chain employs TRBV28 and TRBJ2-2; tentative D call: TRBD1 (6 bases). Between the trimmed V and J ends, which lost 5 bases and 7 bases, there was a span of 8 bases. This CDR3 spans 12 amino acids. The germline V gene encodes CDR1 MDHEN and CDR2 SYDVKM. The CDR3, as DNA: TGTGCCAGCAGTCGGGACAACGGGGAGCTGTTTTTT. It codes for CASSRDNGELFF.

The DNA for the CDR3 is TGTGCCAGCAACAGGCGAGAAAATGAAAAACTGTTTTTT. It encodes CASNRRENEKLFF. The chain combines TRBV2 with TRBJ1-4; TRBD1 might be the D (5 bases). V was clipped by 7 bases and J by 5 bases, with 11 bases between them. Germline CDR1 is SNHLY and CDR2 is FYNNEI. The CDR3 has 13 amino acids.

This clone was observed a few times. The chain employs TRBV28 and TRBJ1-5, with D uncertain. CDR1 is MDHEN and CDR2 is SYDVKM in the germline V gene. The CDR3 is made up of 13 amino acids. Trimming took off 2 bases at V and 12 bases at J, with 14 bases between the two ends. CDR3 amino acids: CASSLGPRRFQHF. Here the CDR3 DNA reads TGTGCCAGCAGTTTAGGGCCCCGTAGGTTCCAGCATTTT. The full variable domain, with the rest looked up from reference TRBV28 and TRBJ1-5, is DVKVTQSSRYLVKRTGEKVFLECVQDMDHENMFWYRQDPGLGLRLIYFSYDVKMKEKGDIPEGYSVSREKKERFSLILESASTNQTSMYLCASSLGPRRFQHFGDGTRLSIL.

This chain links TRBV28 with TRBJ2-7; 12 bases are shared with TRBD2. The germline V gene encodes CDR1 MDHEN and CDR2 SYDVKM. The CDR3 runs to 17 residues. V was pared by 5 bases and J by 2 bases, with 10 bases of the junction left unmatched. CDR3: CASSSPASSGGAYEQYF. In nucleotides, the CDR3 is TGTGCCAGCAGTAGCCCCGCATCTAGCGGGGGGGCCTACGAGCAGTACTTC.

This clone came up a few times. Compared with germline, one end of the junction differs, possibly owing to a read error. The chain employs TRBV2 and TRBJ2-7; 8 nucleotides align to TRBD2. The CDR3 contains 15 residues. From germline, CDR1 is SNHLY and CDR2 FYNNEI. CDR3 nucleotide sequence: TGTGCCAGCACTGAACGGGGGGGTGCAGCATACGAGCAGTACTTC. This gives the protein CASTERGGAAYEQYF.

This chain's CDR3 is CASSASLGQGEPGNTIYF. As DNA, the CDR3 is TGTGCCAGCAGCGCATCACTTGGACAGGGCGAGCCTGGAAACACCATATATTTT. This chain links TRBV9 with TRBJ1-3; 8 positions match TRBD1. The V gene end was trimmed by 3 bases and the J gene end by 2 bases; junction bases not matched to a gene: 13. Germline CDR1 and CDR2: SGDLS and YYNGEE. The CDR3 covers 18 residues.

This clone was detected once. V is TRBV9 and J is TRBJ1-1; TRBD1 aligns across 8 bases. The J segment lost 8 bases and the V segment lost 0 bases, leaving 9 bases of the junction unmatched. The length of the CDR3 is 15 residues. CDR1 is SGDLS, CDR2 YYNGEE, per germline. The CDR3 DNA follows: TGTGCCAGCAGCGTAGGTCACAGGGGGGTTCCGGAAGCTTTCTTT. This translates into CASSVGHRGVPEAFF.

The rearrangement links TRBV11-3 to TRBJ2-1, with 7 positions matching TRBD2. Germline CDR1 and CDR2: SGHNT and YENEEA. V lost 1 base and J lost 2; bases outside the gene matches: 8. The CDR3 covers 17 residues. The CDR3: CASSLGGASGTYNEQFF. The CDR3 bases are TGTGCCAGCAGCTTAGGAGGGGCTAGCGGTACCTACAATGAGCAGTTCTTC. Full variable domain (missing parts from reference TRBV11-3 and TRBJ2-1): EAGVVQSPRYKIIEKKQPVAFWCNPISGHNTLYWYLQNLGQGPELLIRYENEEAVDDSQLPKDRFSAERLKGVDSTLKIQPAELGDSAVYLCASSLGGASGTYNEQFFGPGTRLTVL.

The chain recombines TRBV28 with TRBJ1-2, with D tentatively TRBD1 (6 bases). Trimming left V 6 bases short and J 4 bases short, with 9 bases between. Germline CDR1 is MDHEN and CDR2 is SYDVKM. The CDR3 covers 12 residues. The CDR3 DNA reads as TGTGCCAGCAGAGGACAGATCTATGGCTACACCTTC. Its translation is CASRGQIYGYTF.

The J gene is TRBJ1-5, the V gene TRBV6-1; perhaps TRBD1 as D (6 bases). Germline-derived CDR1 and CDR2 are MNHNS and SASEGT. The CDR3 runs to 15 residues. Trimming took off 3 bases at V and 2 bases at J, with 11 bases between the two ends. The CDR3 sequence: CASSDTGLGNQPQHF. Written as DNA, the CDR3 is TGTGCCAGCAGTGATACAGGGTTAGGCAATCAGCCCCAGCATTTT.

This clone was picked up a small number of times. The chain joins TRBV6-5 to TRBJ2-1, with D possibly TRBD1 on 6 matching bases. With 6 bases removed from V and 13 bases from J, the gap between germline ends came to 13 bases. The V gene's germline CDR1 is MNHEY and CDR2 SVGAGI. The length of the CDR3 is 11 residues. CDR3 sequence reads: CASSRTDTQFF. For the CDR3, the DNA is TGTGCCAGCAGCAGGACAGACACTCAGTTCTTC.